The rows below give T cell receptor beta chains drawn from one sample of a study of radiotherapy plus CTLA-4 blockade in lung cancer. Data came from immunoSEQ multiplex PCR; TCRdb stores just in-frame clones and leaves some out. The sample lists roughly 80,000 clones; over 70% were seen once. The sample was peripheral blood, taken from a patient treated with radiotherapy plus ipilimumab. These receptors were taken from a human donor with non-small cell lung cancer who had a partial response to radiotherapy plus ipilimumab. Some clones in this sample may be carry-over from other donors' samples. The CDR3 runs from the conserved cysteine through the conserved F or W. A D gene is named only where the DNA matches it firmly. The listing skips clone size in some rows; elsewhere it reads once, few, many or a size class.

size: .
J: TRBJ2-3
V: TRBV5-1
D: TRBD2
CDR3: CASSLASGGTDTQYF
DNA: TGCGCCAGCAGCTTGGCTAGCGGCGGCACAGATACGCAGTATTTT

size: .
J: TRBJ2-7
V: TRBV7-2
D: TRBD2
CDR3: CASSTRDYYAQYF
DNA: TGTGCCAGCAGCACCCGGGACTACTACGCGCAGTACTTC

size: once
J: TRBJ1-6
V: TRBV7-4
D: TRBD1
CDR3: CASSLGDRPRRSPLHF
DNA: TGTGCCAGCAGCTTAGGGGACAGGCCGAGGAGATCACCCCTCCACTTT

size: .
J: TRBJ1-3
V: TRBV7-2
D: .
CDR3: CASNLAQNPGNTIYF
DNA: TGTGCCAGCAACCTAGCCCAGAATCCTGGAAACACCATATATTTT

size: .
J: TRBJ2-1
V: TRBV6-5
D: .
CDR3: CASSLAGIYNEQFF
DNA: TGTGCCAGCAGTTTGGCGGGGATTTACAATGAGCAGTTCTTC

size: once
J: TRBJ2-7
V: TRBV15
D: TRBD2
CDR3: CATSRPGLGNEQYF
DNA: TGTGCCACCAGCAGGCCGGGACTAGGGAACGAGCAGTACTTC

size: .
J: TRBJ1-1
V: TRBV7-2
D: TRBD1
CDR3: CASSSTGGDTEAFF
DNA: TGTGCCAGCAGCTCGACAGGGGGAGACACTGAAGCTTTCTTT

size: .
J: TRBJ2-7
V: TRBV7-8
D: .
CDR3: CASSLAGAPHEQYF
DNA: TGTGCCAGCAGCTTAGCGGGGGCGCCCCACGAGCAGTACTTC

size: .
J: TRBJ2-3
V: TRBV5-4
D: TRBD2
CDR3: CASRSLAAGTDTQYF
DNA: TGTGCCAGCAGGAGCCTAGCGGCTGGGACAGATACGCAGTATTTT

size: .
J: TRBJ2-1
V: TRBV28
D: TRBD1
CDR3: CASSSTQGPYNYNEQFF
DNA: TGTGCCAGCAGTTCCACACAGGGGCCCTACAACTACAATGAGCAGTTCTTC

size: once
J: TRBJ1-4
V: TRBV19
D: .
CDR3: CASKAGLLNEKLFF
DNA: TGTGCCAGTAAGGCAGGACTGCTAAATGAAAAACTGTTTTTT

size: .
J: TRBJ1-5
V: TRBV6-6
D: .
CDR3: CASSYSGDQPQHF
DNA: TGTGCCAGCAGTTACTCAGGAGATCAGCCCCAGCATTTT

size: few
J: TRBJ2-2
V: TRBV6-5
D: .
CDR3: CASSYMAVITGELFF
DNA: TGTGCCAGCAGCTATATGGCGGTGATCACCGGGGAGCTGTTTTTT

size: .
J: TRBJ1-1
V: TRBV5-1
D: TRBD1
CDR3: CASSSGTGGARRTEAFF
DNA: TGCGCCAGCAGCTCGGGGACAGGGGGCGCGAGGAGGACTGAAGCTTTCTTT

size: .
J: TRBJ1-6
V: TRBV18
D: TRBD1
CDR3: CASSPGQGGSPLHF
DNA: TGTGCCAGCTCACCAGGACAGGGGGGTTCACCCCTCCACTTT

size: .
J: TRBJ1-5
V: TRBV6-6
D: TRBD1
CDR3: CASNPDRGYSNQPQHF
DNA: TGTGCCAGCAACCCAGACAGGGGATATAGCAATCAGCCCCAGCATTTT

size: .
J: TRBJ1-1
V: TRBV28
D: .
CDR3: CASRRGGEGITEAFF
DNA: TGTGCCAGCCGGAGGGGGGGGGAAGGTATCACTGAAGCTTTCTTT

size: .
J: TRBJ2-3
V: TRBV9
D: TRBD2
CDR3: CASNRLAGASTDTQYF
DNA: TGTGCCAGCAACCGACTAGCGGGGGCTAGCACAGATACGCAGTATTTT

size: .
J: TRBJ1-3
V: TRBV14
D: .
CDR3: CASSHLPVRRNTIYF
DNA: TGTGCCAGCAGCCACTTACCAGTGAGGAGAAACACCATATATTTT

size: few
J: TRBJ2-1
V: TRBV11-2
D: TRBD2
CDR3: CASSVQAGVVGEQFF
DNA: TGTGCCAGCAGCGTTCAAGCGGGAGTGGTGGGTGAGCAGTTCTTC

size: .
J: TRBJ2-7
V: TRBV5-1
D: TRBD1
CDR3: CASTMTGGGYEQYF
DNA: TGCGCCAGCACCATGACAGGGGGTGGCTACGAGCAGTACTTC

size: .
J: TRBJ1-2
V: TRBV5-1
D: .
CDR3: CASSLAGNYGYTF
DNA: TGCGCCAGCAGCTTGGCAGGGAACTATGGCTACACCTTC

size: .
J: TRBJ2-5
V: TRBV5-6
D: TRBD2
CDR3: CASSQRGGPQETQYF
DNA: TGTGCCAGCAGCCAGCGGGGGGGCCCCCAAGAGACCCAGTACTTC

size: .
J: TRBJ2-7
V: TRBV28
D: .
CDR3: CASSVSSYEQYF
DNA: TGTGCCAGCAGCGTTAGCTCCTACGAGCAGTACTTC

size: .
J: TRBJ2-1
V: TRBV7-2
D: TRBD2
CDR3: CASSQIAGGRNEQFF
DNA: TGTGCCAGCAGTCAAATAGCGGGGGGTAGGAATGAGCAGTTCTTC

size: .
J: TRBJ2-3
V: TRBV2
D: .
CDR3: CASSIQGGDMQYF
DNA: TGTGCCAGCAGTATCCAAGGGGGGGATATGCAGTATTTT

size: .
J: TRBJ1-4
V: TRBV2
D: TRBD1
CDR3: CASSDQGGQGLGKLFF
DNA: TGTGCCAGCAGTGATCAAGGGGGCCAGGGCCTGGGGAAACTGTTTTTT

size: .
J: TRBJ2-5
V: TRBV28
D: .
CDR3: CASSFLRRGSETQYF
DNA: TGTGCCAGCAGTTTCTTACGTCGGGGAAGCGAGACCCAGTACTTC

size: .
J: TRBJ1-4
V: TRBV15
D: .
CDR3: CATWRGKLFF
DNA: TGTGCCACCTGGCGGGGGAAACTGTTTTTT

size: .
J: TRBJ2-5
V: TRBV7-6
D: .
CDR3: CASSQLTGRQRETQYF
DNA: TGTGCCAGCAGCCAACTGACAGGGAGGCAACGGGAGACCCAGTACTTC

size: .
J: TRBJ2-3
V: TRBV9
D: .
CDR3: CASSPQLGGHTQYF
DNA: TGTGCCAGCAGCCCCCAACTAGGAGGCCATACGCAGTATTTT

size: .
J: TRBJ2-1
V: TRBV19
D: TRBD2
CDR3: CASSIEPSGTYNEQFF
DNA: TGTGCCAGTAGTATAGAGCCTAGCGGAACGTACAATGAGCAGTTCTTC

size: .
J: TRBJ2-1
V: TRBV28
D: .
CDR3: CASLGGAIEQFF
DNA: TGTGCCAGCCTTGGGGGGGCGATTGAGCAGTTCTTC